This is a list of T cell receptor beta chains from one sample in a study of tumor and adjacent non-tumor tissue in lung cancer. One entry per CDR3 protein results from TCRdb running MiXCR on the multiplex PCR reads. The sample yields about 77,000 distinct CDR3 sequences, approximately 82% seen once. Material for sequencing was distant non-tumor lung tissue. The source is a man aged 65 to 79 with non-small cell lung cancer. Both conserved end residues are part of each CDR3. Each record gives: clone size, V gene, D gene, J gene, CDR3 protein, CDR3 DNA. D genes are given only for firm matches. Some rows mark clone size as missing; the rest say once, few, many or name a class of expanded clone.

abundance: .
v_gene: TRBV12-3/TRBV12-4
d_gene: TRBD2
j_gene: TRBJ2-5
CDR3aa: CTSSGLAGVVDTEYF
CDR3nt: TGCACCAGCAGCGGGCTAGCGGGAGTGGTGGATACCGAGTACTTC

abundance: .
v_gene: TRBV11-2
d_gene: .
j_gene: TRBJ2-2
CDR3aa: CASSFYRGGLKTGELFF
CDR3nt: TGTGCCAGCAGCTTCTACAGGGGGGGTTTGAAAACAGGGGAGCTCTTTTTT

abundance: .
v_gene: TRBV12-3/TRBV12-4
d_gene: .
j_gene: TRBJ2-5
CDR3aa: CACSFLEESQYF
CDR3nt: TGTGCCTGCAGTTTTTTAGAAGAGAGCCAGTACTTC

abundance: .
v_gene: TRBV5-4
d_gene: .
j_gene: TRBJ2-2
CDR3aa: CASSKKTPGEGGTGELFF
CDR3nt: TGTGCCAGCAGCAAGAAAACCCCGGGAGAGGGAGGTACCGGGGAGCTGTTTTTT

abundance: .
v_gene: TRBV6-5
d_gene: .
j_gene: TRBJ1-1
CDR3aa: CASEAGVNTEAFF
CDR3nt: TGTGCCAGCGAGGCAGGGGTTAATACTGAAGCTTTTTTT

abundance: .
v_gene: TRBV4-1
d_gene: .
j_gene: TRBJ1-2
CDR3aa: CTSSQDVQSFDCYTF
CDR3nt: TGCACCAGCAGCCAAGATGTGCAGTCTTTTGATTGCTACACCTTC

abundance: .
v_gene: TRBV4-2
d_gene: .
j_gene: TRBJ1-5
CDR3aa: CASSQDRGWQPQHF
CDR3nt: TGTGCCAGCAGCCAAGATCGCGGGTGGCAGCCCCAGCATTTT

abundance: once
v_gene: TRBV4-3
d_gene: TRBD2
j_gene: TRBJ2-1
CDR3aa: CASSNLPGLDSEQFF
CDR3nt: TGCGCCAGCAGCAACCTTCCGGGACTAGACAGTGAACAGTTCTTC

abundance: .
v_gene: TRBV12-3/TRBV12-4
d_gene: .
j_gene: TRBJ2-7
CDR3aa: CASSYLDRSYELYF
CDR3nt: TGTGCCAGCAGTTACCTGGACAGATCCTACGAGCTGTACTTC

abundance: .
v_gene: TRBV6-1
d_gene: TRBD1
j_gene: TRBJ2-2
CDR3aa: CASREGTGDSVEWFF
CDR3nt: TGTGCCAGCAGGGAGGGGACAGGGGACAGCGTGGAGTGGTTTTTT

abundance: many
v_gene: TRBV29-1
d_gene: .
j_gene: TRBJ1-1
CDR3aa: CSIIVVPEAFF
CDR3nt: TGCAGCATTATTGTAGTCCCTGAAGCTTTCTTT

abundance: .
v_gene: TRBV11-3
d_gene: .
j_gene: TRBJ1-1
CDR3aa: CASSLQVGSEAFF
CDR3nt: TGTGCCAGCAGCCTACAGGTTGGGAGTGAAGCTTTCTTT

abundance: .
v_gene: TRBV12-3/TRBV12-4
d_gene: .
j_gene: TRBJ1-2
CDR3aa: CANTLGLGYTF
CDR3nt: TGTGCCAACACCCTGGGACTTGGCTACACCTTC

abundance: .
v_gene: TRBV12-5
d_gene: .
j_gene: TRBJ2-1
CDR3aa: CASCVNSSEQFF
CDR3nt: TGTGCTAGTTGTGTCAATAGCAGTGAGCAGTTCTTC

abundance: .
v_gene: TRBV20-1
d_gene: .
j_gene: TRBJ1-1
CDR3aa: CSAPQTGAKGKNEAFF
CDR3nt: TGCAGTGCTCCCCAAACGGGGGCCAAAGGGAAAAATGAAGCTTTCTTT

abundance: .
v_gene: TRBV28
d_gene: .
j_gene: TRBJ2-7
CDR3aa: CASSLGTFDSYEQYF
CDR3nt: TGTGCCAGCAGTCTTGGGACATTTGACTCCTACGAGCAGTACTTC

abundance: .
v_gene: TRBV7-8
d_gene: TRBD1
j_gene: TRBJ1-1
CDR3aa: CTSSYGTGDLRRTEAFF
CDR3nt: TGTACCAGCAGCTACGGGACAGGCGACTTAAGGAGGACTGAAGCTTTCTTT

abundance: .
v_gene: TRBV4-3
d_gene: .
j_gene: TRBJ2-7
CDR3aa: CASSRTTKGFHGQYF
CDR3nt: TGTGCCAGCAGCCGCACCACCAAGGGGTTCCACGGGCAGTACTTC

abundance: many
v_gene: TRBV6-5
d_gene: .
j_gene: TRBJ2-7
CDR3aa: CASRQQQGGTYEQYF
CDR3nt: TGTGCCAGCAGACAACAGCAGGGGGGTACCTACGAGCAGTACTTC

abundance: .
v_gene: TRBV16
d_gene: TRBD1
j_gene: TRBJ1-5
CDR3aa: CASSQWDSVYQPQHF
CDR3nt: TGTGCCAGCAGCCAATGGGACAGTGTATATCAGCCCCAGCATTTT

abundance: .
v_gene: TRBV29-1
d_gene: .
j_gene: TRBJ2-5
CDR3aa: CIVADRFQGTQYF
CDR3nt: TGCATCGTGGCCGACAGATTCCAAGGGACACAGTACTTC

abundance: .
v_gene: TRBV12-3/TRBV12-4
d_gene: .
j_gene: TRBJ1-1
CDR3aa: CASSPPTAHAFF
CDR3nt: TGTGCCAGCAGCCCACCCACGGCACATGCTTTCTTT

abundance: .
v_gene: TRBV9
d_gene: .
j_gene: TRBJ2-1
CDR3aa: CASSVSPEFDEQFF
CDR3nt: TGTGCCAGCAGTGTTTCCCCTGAGTTCGATGAGCAGTTCTTC

abundance: .
v_gene: TRBV11-2
d_gene: .
j_gene: TRBJ1-1
CDR3aa: CASSLGSTATEAFF
CDR3nt: TGTGCCAGCAGCTTAGGGTCCACAGCGACAGAAGCTTTCTTT

abundance: .
v_gene: TRBV28
d_gene: .
j_gene: TRBJ2-7
CDR3aa: CASSERAGRRQQYF
CDR3nt: TGTGCCAGCAGTGAAAGGGCAGGCAGGCGCCAGCAGTACTTC

abundance: .
v_gene: TRBV4-2
d_gene: TRBD2
j_gene: TRBJ2-1
CDR3aa: CGNSGFLAGARSEQFF
CDR3nt: TGTGGCAACAGCGGTTTCCTAGCGGGGGCTCGCAGTGAGCAGTTCTTC

abundance: .
v_gene: TRBV4-2
d_gene: .
j_gene: TRBJ2-5
CDR3aa: CASSRRGSNNEETQYF
CDR3nt: TGTGCCAGCAGCCGCCGTGGTAGCAATAATGAGGAGACCCAGTACTTC